The clone carrying this TCR beta chain was seen just once. Its specificity is not known. Constant-region priming of roughly 0.45 ug total RNA yielded TCR beta cDNA. Three nested multiplex PCR rounds, a slightly modified ARM-PCR method, built the TCR beta libraries. For approximately 9 cycles apiece, the opening two PCR rounds ran with TRBV1-TRBV30 forward primers and a C-beta reverse primer. TCRdb used MiXCR to reprocess the multiplex PCR reads, holding one entry per CDR3 protein. The sample has around 56,000 distinct CDR3 sequences; about two thirds are singletons. The entry originates in a study of tumor-infiltrating lymphocytes in primary liver carcinoma. Findings and caveats of the study: Significantly larger top-250-clone fractions were found in tumors than in blood (p = 0.039). All five tumor regions shared only about 8-25% of top clones.

The CDR3 has 18 residues. The germline CDR1 and CDR2 sequences are MGHRA and YSYEKL. From unsorted bulk tissue weighing about 20-33 mg, DNA and RNA were co-extracted. The TCR originated in a middle-aged man with primary liver carcinoma and hepatitis B virus infection. The chain is built from TRBV4-1 and TRBJ2-3, with 10 bases lining up with TRBD2. Material for sequencing was liver tumor tissue from sampling region 2. Sample subset: tumor region T2, inferior pole. The CDR3 protein is CCSSQTIALAGVTDTQYF. CDR3 in DNA: TGCTGCAGCAGCCAAACCATTGCCCTAGCGGGAGTCACCGATACGCAGTATTTT.